The present TCR beta chain was sequenced within a study of blood T cell repertoires in COVID-19. Looking at the study overall: Acute and convalescent COVID-19 specimens originated in the United States, Italy and Spain. PBMCs, B-cell-depleted T cells, or T cells provided the cDNA or gDNA that made up the material.

The germline V gene has CDR1 KGHSH and CDR2 LQKENI. V shed 0 bases and J 5 bases; nucleotides not matched to a gene: 0. The CDR3 has 15 residues. As processed by the authors: By means of reference gene primer amplification, nucleated cell counts were estimated. Measured with immunoSEQ multiplex PCR; TCRdb has only the in-frame clones, and not every one. V and J calls and clone size are those listed in that table; D and trimming were worked out from the DNA. The sample includes more than 400,000 clones, approximately 85% seen only once; the top ten take 3% to 4%. The specimen sequenced was peripheral blood. The TCR was taken from a human donor in a cohort sampled during active COVID-19. V gene TRBV18 combines with J gene TRBJ1-6; TRBD1 aligns across 8 bases. DNA of the CDR3: TGTGCCAGCTCACCACCGACAGGGGATAATTCACCCCTCCACTTT. Amino acids: CASSPPTGDNSPLHF. Together with reference TRBV18 and TRBJ1-6, the CDR3 gives the full variable domain: NAGVMQNPRHLVRRRGQEARLRCSPMKGHSHVYWYRQLPEEGLKFMVYLQKENIIDESGMPKERFSAEFPKEGPSILRIQQVVRGDSAAYFCASSPPTGDNSPLHFGNGTRLTVT.